This T cell receptor beta chain was documented in a study of T cells in tuberculosis (dated by TCRdb to the late 2010s). In the study overall: The study combined CD1B tetramers and high-throughput TCR immunosequencing to characterize T cells specific for the mycobacterial lipid antigen glucose monomycolate (GMM). In a South African clinical cohort, IGRA-negative adolescents, IGRA-positive adolescents with latent tuberculosis and adults with active tuberculosis were compared, with roughly 9 people in each group.

At study entry, a tuberculin skin test and the QuantiFERON-TB GOLD In-Tube IGRA were used to screen adolescents for latent tuberculosis infection. Immunosequencing was performed on unsorted cryopreserved PBMC and covered approximately 110,000 T cells per clinical donor on average. Eleven high schools in the Worcester region of the Western Cape, South Africa, served as enrollment sites for adolescents aged 12 to 18 years. Approximately ten adolescents infected with M. tuberculosis and approximately ten uninfected adolescents were chosen and matched for age and sex. PBMC from adolescents were isolated by density centrifugation from freshly drawn heparinized blood and then cryopreserved. TCR libraries were generated with the immunoSEQ multiplex PCR assay, using TCR-beta and/or TCR-alpha/delta assays for each sample. The amplified TCR libraries were sequenced using the Illumina high-throughput platform. The authors' pipeline ran thus. Clustering and dimensionality reduction relied on pairwise TCRdist distances among GMM-specific receptors from T cells that were either sorted ex vivo or expanded in vitro. Each clinical repertoire received a mean NN-distance score, defined as the average TCRdist to the nearest 10% of tetramer-positive reference sequences. To compute GEM TCR motif frequency, the fraction of unique TCRs matching known GEM sequences by V/J usage and CDR3 length was calculated. Linear discriminant analysis with leave-one-out cross-validation, implemented in scikit-learn, was used to classify active tuberculosis. Imported from immuneACCESS, the table was reduced by TCRdb to in-frame sequences with V and J called. These copies leave out some clones; in studies compared against another copy, an unresolved V gene accounts for under half, and the cause of the remainder is not known. The V and J calls and clone size come from that table; D and trimming were worked out from the DNA. This sample holds 40,000 to 45,000 clones; nearly 95% were observed only once. The ten largest make up 7.5% of the sample.

From the cysteine up to the phenylalanine, the CDR3 has a length of 14 residues. Of all the DNA, just the CDR3 is kept, 42 bases in frame from base 1. CDR1 and CDR2, per the germline V gene, are SGHVS and FQNEAQ. V loses 5 bases, J loses 1 base, and the germline ends lie 11 bases apart. Here is what the overall study found, with its caveats: Compared with IGRA-negative controls, TCR-alpha repertoires from active tuberculosis had smaller mean NN-distances to GMM-specific TCRs, which suggests that these TCRs underwent clonal expansion. The smaller NN-distances in active tuberculosis patients were driven in part by shorter CDR3-alpha lengths, while the difference seen for TCR-beta was not statistically significant. Which clinical samples got chosen depended on the availability of cryopreserved specimens, and the active tuberculosis cases were adults, whereas the controls were adolescents. A classifier using the diverse GMM-specific repertoire reached 87% accuracy (AUROC about 0.91), compared with approximately 70% accuracy using GEM motif frequencies.

As to this clone: This receptor's antigen is unknown. One base away there is no much larger clone; base qualities are not given.

The chain links TRBV7-8 with TRBJ1-1; tentative D gene TRBD1, with 6 bases matching. Sequencing was done on a sample of PBMCs. The clonotype comes from a donor between 5 and 29 years old with latent tuberculosis or without tuberculosis infection. The CDR3 reads CASSLPTGNTEAFF. The DNA sequence follows: TGTGCCAGCAGCCTTCCGACAGGGAACACTGAAGCTTTCTTT.